This TCR beta chain was observed in a study of cytomegalovirus exposure and HLA in healthy donors. Germline V CDR1 and CDR2: SGHRS, YFSETQ. The ends were cut back, 4 bases at V and 1 base at J, with 12 bases in the middle. The CDR3 consists of 15 residues. A word on this clone: Its antigen is not known.

PCR primers comprised 60 Vbeta and 13 Jbeta primers. Clones were sequenced by immunoSEQ multiplex PCR, and TCRdb holds only the in-frame ones, with some missing. The sample includes roughly 200,000 clones, roughly three quarters seen only once; the top ten take 2.5% to 3.5%. Notes on the study in general: An ancestry cluster, one associated with Asian ancestry, reportedly showed fewer N-insertions than the approximately 650-donor mean in a later analysis.

The sample was PBMCs. This clonotype originated in a male donor in good health and CMV-seronegative. The rearrangement joins TRBV5-1 to TRBJ1-5; D is perhaps TRBD1 (6 bases). This CDR3 reads CASSTSDSSNQPQHF. The CDR3 DNA reads as TGCGCCAGCAGCACCTCGGACAGCAGCAATCAGCCCCAGCATTTT.